What follows describes a single T cell receptor beta chain. What it binds is unknown. Treatment defined: approximately nine-day PBMC culture with coronavirus spike peptide pools or control peptides (ViraFEST assay). Scientists ran DNA taken from cultured CD4+ T cells through the Oncomine TCR Beta short-read assay for sequencing. TCRdb itself ran the PCR reads through MiXCR, one entry per CDR3 protein. The table lists approximately 17,000 distinct CDR3 sequences, 60% to 80% of them singletons. The data originate from a study of vaccination and CD4 T cells after COVID-19. Germline lookup yields CDR1 MNHEY and CDR2 SMNVEV (reference sequence). The ends lost 2 bases at V and 5 bases at J; junction bases unmatched: 0. The length of the CDR3 is 13 residues.

This receptor was identified in a human donor who had recovered from COVID-19. Sample: CD4+ T cells from blood, cultured in vitro. V is TRBV27 and J is TRBJ2-5, with TRBD1 matching 9 bases. This CDR3 is CASSLGTGETQYF. For the CDR3, the DNA is TGTGCCAGCAGTTTAGGGACAGGGGAGACCCAGTACTTC.